This TCR beta chain was sequenced for a study of cytomegalovirus exposure and HLA in healthy donors. About the research overall: A later analysis reported the same platform for the 90 to 150 validation repertoires and the approximately 640 first-cohort repertoires.

Method: immunoSEQ multiplex PCR; TCRdb's copy keeps in-frame clones and lacks some. The repertoire includes approximately 160,000 clones, roughly nine tenths of them detected once, and under 7% sits in the top ten. A remark on this clone: Its antigen is not identified.

CDR1 LNHDA and CDR2 SQIVND come from the germline V gene (reference sequence). The CDR3 consists of 14 residues. J gave up 5 bases and V 6 bases, and 6 bases lay outside the gene matches. General study points: The authors enumerated roughly 160 TCR beta chains as linked to cytomegalovirus. Most TCR sequences were rare, but some public TCRs occurred in many donors. CMV antigen specificity of three CMV-associated chains was confirmed in vitro.

This clonotype was obtained from a woman in her thirties in good health and CMV-seronegative. The chain is built from TRBV19 and TRBJ2-1; the match to TRBD1 covers 8 bases. Input material: PBMCs. CDR3 loop: CASRLDRAHNEQFF. CDR3 in DNA: TGTGCCAGTAGGCTGGACAGGGCCCACAATGAGCAGTTCTTC.